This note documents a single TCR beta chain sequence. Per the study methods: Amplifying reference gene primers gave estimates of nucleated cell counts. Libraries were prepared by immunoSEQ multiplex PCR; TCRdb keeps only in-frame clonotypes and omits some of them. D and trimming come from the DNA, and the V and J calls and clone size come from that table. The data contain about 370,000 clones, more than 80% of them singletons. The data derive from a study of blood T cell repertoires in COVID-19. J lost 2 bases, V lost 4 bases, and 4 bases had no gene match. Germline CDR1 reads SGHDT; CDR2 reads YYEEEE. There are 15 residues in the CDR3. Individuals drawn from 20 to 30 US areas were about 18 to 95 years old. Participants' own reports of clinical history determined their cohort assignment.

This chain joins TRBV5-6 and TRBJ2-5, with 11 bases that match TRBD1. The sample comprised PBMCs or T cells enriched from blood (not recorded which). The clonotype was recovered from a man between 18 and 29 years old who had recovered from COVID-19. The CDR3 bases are TGTGCCAGCAGCCCGGGACAGGGGGTACAAGAGACCCAGTACTTC. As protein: CASSPGQGVQETQYF. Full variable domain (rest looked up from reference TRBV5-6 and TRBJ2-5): DAGVTQSPTHLIKTRGQQVTLRCSPKSGHDTVSWYQQALGQGPQFIFQYYEEEERQRGNFPDRFSGHQFPNYSSELNVNALLLGDSALYLCASSPGQGVQETQYFGPGTRLLVL.